The 27 T cell receptor beta chains below were found in one sample sequenced in a study of identical twins. From the 5' RACE reads, TCRdb called clonotypes with MiXCR, one entry per CDR3 protein. The data show 1.5 million to 2 million distinct CDR3 sequences, less than 40% seen once. The sequencing input was cord blood. The origin of the receptors is a newborn girl in good health.

The genes are TRBV19 and TRBJ1-5, with TRBD1 matching 7 bases. The CDR3 is made up of 16 amino acids. Germline V gene lookup returns CDR1 LNHDA and CDR2 SQIVND (reference sequence). J was trimmed by 0 bases and V by 11 bases; bases with no gene match: 13. The CDR3 sequence: CAVGSKQGISNQPQHF. For the CDR3, the DNA is TGTGCCGTTGGCTCCAAACAGGGGATTAGCAATCAGCCCCAGCATTTT. Based on the CDR3 plus reference TRBV19 and TRBJ1-5, the full variable domain is DGGITQSPKYLFRKEGQNVTLSCEQNLNHDAMYWYRQDPGQGLRLIYYSQIVNDFQKGDIAEGYSVSREKKESFPLTVTSAQKNPTAFYLCAVGSKQGISNQPQHFGDGTRLSIL.

This clonotype was seen more than once but under ten times. This chain uses TRBV7-9 with TRBJ2-5; D remains ambiguous. Trimming shortened V by 3 bases and J by 13 bases, and 30 bases separated the two germline ends. From germline, CDR1 is SEHNR and CDR2 FQNEAQ (reference sequence). The CDR3 sequence is 17 residues long. The CDR3: CASSLPVDSVTAYERYF. CDR3 nucleotide sequence: TGTGCCAGCAGCTTGCCCGTGGATTCAGTCACTGCCTACGAGCGGTACTTC.

The V gene is TRBV6-1, the J gene TRBJ1-2, with TRBD1 matching over 9 bases. From germline, CDR1 is MNHNS and CDR2 SASEGT. This CDR3 is built from 17 residues. With V trimmed by 2 bases and J by 5 bases, 12 bases remained unmatched. Here the CDR3 reads CASSEWGQGRWSYGYTF. The CDR3 DNA is TGTGCCAGCAGTGAATGGGGACAGGGCCGATGGAGTTATGGCTACACCTTC.

To note about this clonotype: Being one base from a much bigger clone, this may be a read error. V is TRBV29-1 and J is TRBJ2-5; 8 bases line up with TRBD2. V lost 4 bases and J lost 3; bases outside the gene matches: 4. The CDR3 has 13 amino acids. The germline V gene has CDR1 SQVTM and CDR2 ANQGSEA. The CDR3 DNA reads as TGCAGCGTTGCGGGAGGGCGTAAAGAGACCCAGTACTTC. Its protein is CSVAGGRKETQYF.

This clonotype was recorded many times. The chain combines TRBV29-1 with TRBJ1-2, with a tentative D call TRBD1 (5 bases). This CDR3 has 14 amino acids. Germline CDR1 and CDR2: SQVTM and ANQGSEA. V shed 3 bases and J shed 8 bases, with 19 bases lying between them. Here the CDR3 reads CSVETPNDSNGYTF. The DNA of the CDR3 is TGCAGCGTTGAGACCCCTAATGACAGTAACGGCTACACCTTC.

The table lists this clonotype with a few counts. This sequence joins TRBV3-1 and TRBJ2-3, with 8 bases fitting TRBD2. V lost 3 bases and J lost 1; bases outside the gene matches: 6. Germline V lookup: CDR1 LGHDT, CDR2 YNNKEL (reference sequence). This CDR3 is 16 amino acids long. CDR3 sequence reads: CASSHIAGPRTDTQYF. DNA of the CDR3: TGTGCCAGCAGCCATATAGCGGGGCCTCGCACAGATACGCAGTATTTT.

This rearrangement joins TRBV29-1 to TRBJ2-6; a possible D gene is TRBD2 (6 bases). The CDR3 length is 15 residues. V was clipped by 1 base and J by 0 bases, with 7 bases between them. Germline CDR1 SQVTM, CDR2 ANQGSEA. The CDR3 is CSVEGGDSGANVLTF. As DNA, the CDR3 is TGCAGCGTTGAAGGGGGGGACTCTGGGGCCAACGTCCTGACTTTC.

The sample holds a few counts of this clonotype. The V call is TRBV5-1, the J call TRBJ2-5; 9 bases are shared with TRBD1. The J call may be wrong; the DNA end is better matched by TRBJ2-7. Per the germline V gene, CDR1 is SGHRS and CDR2 is YFSETQ. This CDR3 comprises 13 residues. The CDR3 bases are TGCGCCAGCAGCAAACAGGGGGCGAACGAGCAGTACTTC. Translating gives CASSKQGANEQYF.

The rearrangement uses TRBV27 and TRBJ2-1, with D tentatively TRBD2 (5 bases). This CDR3 region has 14 residues. V was clipped by 6 bases and J by 7 bases, with 16 bases between them. CDR1 is MNHEY, CDR2 SMNVEV, per germline (reference sequence). The CDR3 coding sequence is TGTGCCAGCAGCACCCCGCCCGGAGGAAATGAGCAGTTCTTC. Protein product: CASSTPPGGNEQFF.

This chain joins TRBV7-9 and TRBJ1-2, with D tentatively TRBD1 (5 bases). Looked up from germline, CDR1 is SEHNR and CDR2 is FQNEAQ (reference sequence). V was trimmed by 2 bases and J by 2 bases, leaving 12 bases between them. The CDR3 has 15 amino acids. The CDR3 loop reads CASSLYSRDNYGYTF. CDR3 coding DNA: TGTGCCAGCAGCTTATATTCCCGGGACAACTATGGCTACACCTTC. The full variable domain, with the rest looked up from reference TRBV7-9 and TRBJ1-2, is DTGVSQNPRHKITKRGQNVTFRCDPISEHNRLYWYRQTLGQGPEFLTYFQNEAQLEKSRLLSDRFSAERPKGSFSTLEIQRTEQGDSAMYLCASSLYSRDNYGYTFGSGTRLTVV.

This clonotype was counted between two and nine times. The chain recombines TRBV27 with TRBJ1-6; D perhaps matches TRBD1 (6 bases). From germline, CDR1 is MNHEY and CDR2 SMNVEV (reference sequence). The length of the CDR3 is 14 residues. V lost 7 bases and J 7 bases, leaving 14 bases between the germline ends. As DNA, the CDR3 is TGTGCCAGCACCTTACGGGGGGGCAATTCACCCCTCCACTTT. Translated, it gives CASTLRGGNSPLHF.

This clonotype appeared a few times. The chain recombines TRBV12-3 or TRBV12-4 with TRBJ2-3, with 10 bases that match TRBD2. The trim removed 6 bases at V and 2 bases at J, leaving 5 bases unmatched. The CDR3 spans 15 residues. This CDR3 reads CASRTTSGNTDTQYF. DNA of the CDR3: TGTGCCAGCAGGACCACTAGCGGGAACACAGATACGCAGTATTTT.

As for this clonotype: This sequence may be a read error, since a much larger clone differs from it by one base. J is TRBJ2-1 and V is TRBV29-1; no clear D. V lost 2 bases, J lost 4 bases, and 18 bases lay in between. The CDR3 is 16 amino acids. Germline CDR1 SQVTM, CDR2 ANQGSEA. The CDR3 DNA reads TGCAGCGTTGAACTTTGGGCTGGCGCCACTTACAATGAGCAGTTCTTC. This sequence encodes CSVELWAGATYNEQFF.

This clonotype appeared a few times. The V gene is TRBV2, the J gene TRBJ2-5, with D perhaps matching TRBD2 (6 bases). The CDR3 covers 15 residues. In germline, CDR1 is SNHLY, CDR2 FYNNEI. V was cut by 7 bases and J by 2 bases, with 17 bases left in between. The chain's CDR3 is CASNMGLLGQETQYF. Here the CDR3 DNA reads TGTGCCAGCAATATGGGACTCCTCGGGCAAGAGACCCAGTACTTC.

This clonotype has only a few counts. The V gene is TRBV21-1, the J gene TRBJ1-5. TRBV21-1 has pseudogene status. The CDR3 totals 16 residues. The CDR3 sequence: CASSKVQGGGNQPQHF. Here the CDR3 DNA reads TGTGCCAGCAGCAAAGTTCAAGGTGGGGGCAATCAGCCCCAGCATTTT.

Regarding this clonotype: The junction differs from germline at one of its ends, possibly a read error. The chain's CDR3 is CASSYPILEQYF. Written as DNA, the CDR3 is TGCGCCAGCAGTTACCCCATTCTTGAGCAGTACTTC. This rearrangement joins TRBV6-2 or TRBV6-3 to TRBJ2-5; D call uncertain. CDR3 length equals 12 residues. Germline CDR1 is MNHEY and CDR2 is SVGEGT.

The J gene is TRBJ1-3, the V gene TRBV6-5; D gene unclear. CDR1 and CDR2 from the germline V gene are MNHEY and SVGAGI. V dropped 3 bases and J dropped 0 bases, with 6 bases sitting between them. The CDR3 length is 14 residues. CDR3 in DNA: TGTGCCAGCAGTTATTACCGCTCTGGAAACACCATATATTTT. Amino acids: CASSYYRSGNTIYF.

V is TRBV29-1 and J is TRBJ2-7, with D possibly matching TRBD1 (5 bases). This CDR3 spans 13 amino acids. Trimming pared 4 bases from V and 5 bases from J, leaving 15 bases between. The germline V gene has CDR1 SQVTM and CDR2 ANQGSEA. The CDR3: CSVGLLGLDEQYF. CDR3 bases: TGCAGCGTTGGGCTCTTGGGGCTAGACGAGCAGTACTTC.

V is TRBV20-1 and J is TRBJ2-1; 11 bases map to TRBD2. This CDR3 has 16 residues. Germline assignment: CDR1 DFQATT and CDR2 SNEGSKA (reference sequence). Trimming cost V 1 base and J 2 bases; bases outside gene matches: 4. CDR3 residues: CSARGLAGNPYNEQFF. The DNA of the CDR3 is TGCAGTGCTAGAGGACTAGCGGGAAACCCCTACAATGAGCAGTTCTTC.

To note about this clonotype: The CDR3 ends on some other residue instead of the conserved phenylalanine or tryptophan, so this is likely a read error. The J gene is TRBJ2-7, the V gene TRBV20-1; D not certain. The V end was cut by 4 bases, the J end by 0 bases, with 7 bases between. CDR1 and CDR2 (germline): DFQATT, SNEGSKA (reference sequence). The CDR3 consists of 12 residues. As DNA, the CDR3 is TGCAGTGCTACAGGTAACTCCTACGAGCAGTACTTA. As protein: CSATGNSYEQYL.

The chain uses TRBV6-2 or TRBV6-3 and TRBJ2-1, with D possibly being TRBD2 (7 bases). V lost 2 bases to trimming and J lost 5 bases, with 16 bases between them. From germline, CDR1 is MNHEY and CDR2 SVGEGT. CDR3 length equals 16 residues. Here the CDR3 reads CASSYRRGPNHNEQFF. The CDR3 DNA reads as TGTGCCAGCAGTTACAGGCGGGGGCCGAACCACAATGAGCAGTTCTTC.

The genes are TRBV6-1 and TRBJ2-2, with D perhaps TRBD1 or TRBD2 (6 bases each). CDR3 length: 16 residues. Per germline, CDR1 MNHNS and CDR2 SASEGT. The ends were cut back, 2 bases at V and 1 base at J, with 11 bases in the middle. This CDR3 reads CASSEWGALNTGELFF. CDR3 DNA sequence: TGTGCCAGCAGTGAATGGGGGGCCCTGAACACCGGGGAGCTGTTTTTT.

This clonotype has a handful of counts. This chain links TRBV12-3 or TRBV12-4 with TRBJ2-6; D unclear. This CDR3 region has 15 residues. With 5 bases removed from V and 4 bases from J, the gap between germline ends came to 12 bases. The CDR3 nucleotides are TGTGCCAGCAGTAACACCGCGAGGGGGGCCAACGTCCTGACTTTC. Translation: CASSNTARGANVLTF.

This clonotype was seen a handful of times. The chain carries TRBV6-2 or TRBV6-3 and TRBJ1-2; D gene ambiguous. Deletions cut 6 bases from V and 5 bases from J, with 10 bases between. Germline-derived CDR1 and CDR2 are MNHEY and SVGEGT. The CDR3 is 12 amino acids. The CDR3: CASRLWEYGYTF. In nucleotides, the CDR3 is TGTGCCAGCAGGCTGTGGGAATATGGCTACACCTTC.

Only a few counts were recorded for this clonotype. Being one base from a much bigger clone, this may be a read error. The J gene is TRBJ1-2, the V gene TRBV4-2; TRBD1 is a possible D gene (6 bases). Looked up from germline, CDR1 is LGHNA and CDR2 is YNFKEQ. The CDR3 is 13 amino acids. The CDR3 coding sequence is TGTGCCAGCAGCCAACAGGGGAACTATAGCTACACCTTC. Translation: CASSQQGNYSYTF.

This clonotype was observed many times. This rearrangement joins TRBV5-6 to TRBJ2-5; no clear D gene. Trimming shortened V by 1 base and J by 4 bases, and 11 bases separated the two germline ends. CDR1 is SGHDT, CDR2 YYEEEE, per germline. This CDR3 has 14 amino acids. Here the CDR3 reads CASSLSLGRETQYF. The CDR3 DNA reads TGTGCCAGCAGCTTGTCCCTGGGTCGAGAGACCCAGTACTTC.

The chain links TRBV7-6 to TRBJ1-5, with D uncertain. CDR3 length equals 14 residues. V lost 4 bases, J lost 4 bases, and 11 bases lay in between. CDR1 is SGHVS, CDR2 FNYEAQ, per germline. CDR3 in amino acids: CASSSQLDNQPQHF. CDR3 DNA sequence: TGTGCCAGCAGCTCACAGCTTGATAATCAGCCCCAGCATTTT.